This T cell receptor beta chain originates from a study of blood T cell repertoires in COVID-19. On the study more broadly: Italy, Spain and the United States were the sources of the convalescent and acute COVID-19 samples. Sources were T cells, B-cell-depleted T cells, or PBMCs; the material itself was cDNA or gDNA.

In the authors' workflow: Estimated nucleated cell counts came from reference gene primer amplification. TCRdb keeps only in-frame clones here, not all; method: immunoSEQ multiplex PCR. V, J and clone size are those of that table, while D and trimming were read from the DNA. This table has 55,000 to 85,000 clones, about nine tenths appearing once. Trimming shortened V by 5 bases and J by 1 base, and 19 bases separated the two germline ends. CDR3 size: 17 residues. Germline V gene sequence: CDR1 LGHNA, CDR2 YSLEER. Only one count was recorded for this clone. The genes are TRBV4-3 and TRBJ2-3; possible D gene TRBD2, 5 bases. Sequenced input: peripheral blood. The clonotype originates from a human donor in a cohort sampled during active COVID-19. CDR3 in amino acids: CASSANLPGYGTDTQYF. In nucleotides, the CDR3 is TGCGCCAGCAGCGCAAACCTCCCGGGATACGGCACAGATACGCAGTATTTT.